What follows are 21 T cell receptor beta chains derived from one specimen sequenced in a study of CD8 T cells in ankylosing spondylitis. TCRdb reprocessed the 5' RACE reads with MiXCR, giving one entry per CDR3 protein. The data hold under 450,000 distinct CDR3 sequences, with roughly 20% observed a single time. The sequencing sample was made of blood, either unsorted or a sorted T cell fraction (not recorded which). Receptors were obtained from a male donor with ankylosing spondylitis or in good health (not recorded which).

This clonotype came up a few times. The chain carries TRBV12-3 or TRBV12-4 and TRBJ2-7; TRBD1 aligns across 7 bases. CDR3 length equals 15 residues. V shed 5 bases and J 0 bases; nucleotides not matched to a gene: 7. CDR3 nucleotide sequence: TGTGCCAGCAGTGGCCAAGGGGGCCCCTCCTACGAGCAGTACTTC. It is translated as CASSGQGGPSYEQYF.

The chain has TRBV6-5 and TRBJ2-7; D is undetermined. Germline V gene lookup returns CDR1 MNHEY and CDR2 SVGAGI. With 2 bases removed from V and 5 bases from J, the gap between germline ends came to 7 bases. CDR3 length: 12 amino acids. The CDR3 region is CASSYVGNEQYF. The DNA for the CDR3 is TGTGCCAGCAGTTACGTAGGCAACGAGCAGTACTTC.

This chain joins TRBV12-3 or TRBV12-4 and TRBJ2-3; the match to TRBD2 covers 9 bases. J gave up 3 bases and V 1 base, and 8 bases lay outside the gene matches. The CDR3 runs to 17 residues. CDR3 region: CASSLERGAMVTDTQYF. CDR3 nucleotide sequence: TGTGCCAGCAGTTTAGAGCGGGGGGCGATGGTAACAGATACGCAGTATTTT.

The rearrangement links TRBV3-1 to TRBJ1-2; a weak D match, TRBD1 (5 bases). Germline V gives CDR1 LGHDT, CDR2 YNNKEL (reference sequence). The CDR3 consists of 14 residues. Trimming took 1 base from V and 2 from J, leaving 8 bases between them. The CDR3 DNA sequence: TGTGCCAGCAGCCAAGGTCAGGGCAACTATGGCTACACCTTC. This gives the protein CASSQGQGNYGYTF.

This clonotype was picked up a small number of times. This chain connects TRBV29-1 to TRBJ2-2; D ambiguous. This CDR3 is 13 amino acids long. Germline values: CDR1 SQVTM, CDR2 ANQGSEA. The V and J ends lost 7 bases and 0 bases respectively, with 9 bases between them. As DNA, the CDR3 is TGCAGCGGTCTGGGCGCGAACACCGGGGAGCTGTTTTTT. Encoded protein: CSGLGANTGELFF.

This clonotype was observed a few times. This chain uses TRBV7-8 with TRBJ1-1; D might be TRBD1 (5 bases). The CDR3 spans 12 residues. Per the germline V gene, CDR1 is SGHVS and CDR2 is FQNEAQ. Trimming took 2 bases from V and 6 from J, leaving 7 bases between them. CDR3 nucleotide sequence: TGTGCCAGCAGCTTATGGGGGGCTGAAGCTTTCTTT. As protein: CASSLWGAEAFF.

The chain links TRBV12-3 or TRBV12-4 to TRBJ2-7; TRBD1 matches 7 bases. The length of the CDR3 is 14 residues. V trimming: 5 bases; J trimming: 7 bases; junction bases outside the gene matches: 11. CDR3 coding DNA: TGTGCCAGCAGTCAGACAGGGAAGCCTTATGAGCAGTACTTC. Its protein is CASSQTGKPYEQYF.

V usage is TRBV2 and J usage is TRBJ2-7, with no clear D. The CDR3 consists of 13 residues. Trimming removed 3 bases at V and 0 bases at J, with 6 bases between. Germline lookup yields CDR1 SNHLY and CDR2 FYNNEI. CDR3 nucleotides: TGTGCCAGCAGTGAGCACAACTCCTACGAGCAGTACTTC. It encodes CASSEHNSYEQYF.

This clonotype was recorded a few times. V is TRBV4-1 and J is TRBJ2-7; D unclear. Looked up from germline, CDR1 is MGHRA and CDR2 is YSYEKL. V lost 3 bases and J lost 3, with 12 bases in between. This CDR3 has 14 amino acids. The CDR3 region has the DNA TGCGCCAGCAGCCAGAACGTCGGTAGCTACGAGCAGTACTTC. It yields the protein CASSQNVGSYEQYF.

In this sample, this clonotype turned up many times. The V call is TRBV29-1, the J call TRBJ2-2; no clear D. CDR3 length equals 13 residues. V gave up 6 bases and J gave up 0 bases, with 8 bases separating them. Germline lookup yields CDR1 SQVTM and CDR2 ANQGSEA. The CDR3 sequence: CSVLITNTGELFF. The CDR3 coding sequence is TGCAGCGTCTTAATAACGAACACCGGGGAGCTGTTTTTT.

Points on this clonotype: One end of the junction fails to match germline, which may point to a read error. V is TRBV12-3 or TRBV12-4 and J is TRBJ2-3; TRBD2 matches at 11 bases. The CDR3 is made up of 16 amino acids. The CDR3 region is CASSFSVAGGGDTQYF. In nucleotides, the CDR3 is TGTGCTAGCAGTTTCTCCGTAGCGGGGGGGGGAGATACGCAGTATTTT.

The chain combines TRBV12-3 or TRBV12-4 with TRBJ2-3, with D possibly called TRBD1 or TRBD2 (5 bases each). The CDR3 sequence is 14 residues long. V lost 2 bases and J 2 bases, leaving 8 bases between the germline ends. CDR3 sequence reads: CASSLTGTTDTQYF. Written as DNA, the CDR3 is TGTGCCAGCAGTTTAACCGGGACCACAGATACGCAGTATTTT.

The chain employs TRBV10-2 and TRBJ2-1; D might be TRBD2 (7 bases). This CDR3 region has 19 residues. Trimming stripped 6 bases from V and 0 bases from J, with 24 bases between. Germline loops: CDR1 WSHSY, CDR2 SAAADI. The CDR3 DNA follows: TGCGCCAGCAGCCGCTCCCACAAGGGGGGGGCAGCCTCCTACAATGAGCAGTTCTTC. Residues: CASSRSHKGGAASYNEQFF.

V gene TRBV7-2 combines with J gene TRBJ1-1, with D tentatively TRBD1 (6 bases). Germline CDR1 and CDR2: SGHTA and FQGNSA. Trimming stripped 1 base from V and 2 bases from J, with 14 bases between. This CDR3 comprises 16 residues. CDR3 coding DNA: TGTGCCAGCAGCTTAGGGTGGGGGGCGGTCAACACTGAAGCTTTCTTT. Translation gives CASSLGWGAVNTEAFF.

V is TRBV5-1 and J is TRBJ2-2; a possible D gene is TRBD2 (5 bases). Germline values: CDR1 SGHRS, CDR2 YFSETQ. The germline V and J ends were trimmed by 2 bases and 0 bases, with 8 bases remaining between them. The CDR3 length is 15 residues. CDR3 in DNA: TGCGCCAGCAGCTTCTTGGAGGCGAACACCGGGGAGCTGTTTTTT. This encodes CASSFLEANTGELFF.

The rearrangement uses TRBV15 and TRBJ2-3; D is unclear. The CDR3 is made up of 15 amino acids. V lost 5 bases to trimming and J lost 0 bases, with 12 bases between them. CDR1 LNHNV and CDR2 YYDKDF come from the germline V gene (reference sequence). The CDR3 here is CATSETAISTDTQYF. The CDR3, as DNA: TGTGCCACCAGCGAAACTGCTATTAGCACAGATACGCAGTATTTT.

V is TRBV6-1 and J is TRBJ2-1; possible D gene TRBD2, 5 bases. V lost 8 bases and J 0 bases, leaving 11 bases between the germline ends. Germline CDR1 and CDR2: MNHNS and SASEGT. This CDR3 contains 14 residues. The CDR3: CASPRRNSYNEQFF. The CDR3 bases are TGTGCCAGCCCGAGGAGGAACTCCTACAATGAGCAGTTCTTC.

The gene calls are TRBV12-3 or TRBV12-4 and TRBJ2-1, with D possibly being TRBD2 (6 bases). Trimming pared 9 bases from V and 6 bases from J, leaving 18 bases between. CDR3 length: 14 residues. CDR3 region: CASSGLPLTNEQFF. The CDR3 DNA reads TGTGCCAGTAGCGGACTACCCCTTACCAATGAGCAGTTCTTC.

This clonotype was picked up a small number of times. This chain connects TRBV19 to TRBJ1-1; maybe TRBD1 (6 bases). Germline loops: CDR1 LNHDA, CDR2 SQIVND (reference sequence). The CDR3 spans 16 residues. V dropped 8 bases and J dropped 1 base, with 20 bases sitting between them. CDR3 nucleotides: TGTGCCAGTTTCGAACCCGGGGGCCACAAGAACACTGAAGCTTTCTTT. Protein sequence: CASFEPGGHKNTEAFF.

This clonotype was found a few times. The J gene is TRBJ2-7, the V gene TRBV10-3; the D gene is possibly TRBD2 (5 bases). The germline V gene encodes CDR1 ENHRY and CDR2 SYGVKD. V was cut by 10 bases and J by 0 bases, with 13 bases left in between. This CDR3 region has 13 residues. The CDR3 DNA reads TGTGCCACTCGGGAAGGGAGCTCCTACGAGCAGTACTTC. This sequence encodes CATREGSSYEQYF.

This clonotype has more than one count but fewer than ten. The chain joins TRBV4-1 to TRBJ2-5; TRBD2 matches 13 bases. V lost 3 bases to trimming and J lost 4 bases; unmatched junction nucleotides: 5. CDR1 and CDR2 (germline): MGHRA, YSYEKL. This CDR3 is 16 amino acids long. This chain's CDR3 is CASSHETSGGSETQYF. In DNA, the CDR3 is TGCGCCAGCAGCCACGAGACTAGCGGGGGGTCAGAGACCCAGTACTTC.